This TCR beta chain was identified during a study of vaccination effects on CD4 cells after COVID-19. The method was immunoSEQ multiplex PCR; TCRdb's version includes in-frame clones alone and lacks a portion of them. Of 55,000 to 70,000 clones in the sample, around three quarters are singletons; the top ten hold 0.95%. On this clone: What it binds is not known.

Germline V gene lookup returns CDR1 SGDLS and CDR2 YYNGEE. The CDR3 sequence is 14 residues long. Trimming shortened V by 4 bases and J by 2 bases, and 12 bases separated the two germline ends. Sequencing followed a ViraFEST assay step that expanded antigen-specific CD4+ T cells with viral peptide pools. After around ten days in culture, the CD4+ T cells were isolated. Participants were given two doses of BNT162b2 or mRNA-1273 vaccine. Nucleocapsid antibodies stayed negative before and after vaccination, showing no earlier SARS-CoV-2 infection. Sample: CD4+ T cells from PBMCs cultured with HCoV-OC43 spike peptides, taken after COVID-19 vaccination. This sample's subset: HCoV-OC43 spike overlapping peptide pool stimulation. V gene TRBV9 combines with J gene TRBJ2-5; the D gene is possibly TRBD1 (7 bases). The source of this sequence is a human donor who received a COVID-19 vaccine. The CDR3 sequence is CASSTAGGQETQYF. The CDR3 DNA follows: TGTGCCAGCAGCACAGCAGGGGGGCAAGAGACCCAGTACTTC.